What follows are 19 T cell receptor beta chains derived from one specimen sequenced in a study of control samples from healthy donors and cancer patients. The table came from immunoSEQ multiplex PCR; TCRdb's copy has only in-frame clones and leaves some out. The data hold tens of thousands of clones, with approximately 93% observed a single time. The sequenced sample consisted of PBMCs. These receptors originate from a woman in her forties with lung cancer.

The CDR3 here is CAIVPPTNPYEQYF. As DNA, the CDR3 is TGTGCCATCGTACCCCCGACAAACCCCTACGAGCAGTACTTC. The gene calls are TRBV6-4 and TRBJ2-7; D is undetermined. The CDR3 has 14 amino acids. Deletions cut 10 bases from V and 2 bases from J, with 18 bases between. In germline, CDR1 is MRHNA, CDR2 SNTAGT.

The chain has TRBV5-4 and TRBJ2-7; D may be TRBD1 (7 bases). V lost 0 bases, J lost 6 bases, and 13 bases lay in between. The CDR3 contains 14 residues. CDR1 is SGHNT and CDR2 is YYREEE in the germline V gene (reference sequence). For the CDR3, the DNA is TGTGCCAGCAGCTTGGGAGGAGGGGGCGGCGAGCAGTACTTC. Translation gives CASSLGGGGGEQYF.

The genes are TRBV5-4 and TRBJ2-5; D not certain. CDR3 length equals 15 residues. Trimming left V 0 bases short and J 4 bases short, with 13 bases between. Germline CDR1 and CDR2: SGHNT and YYREEE (reference sequence). The CDR3 DNA is TGTGCCAGCAGCTTGGAAGTCCCTGGCCGAGAGACCCAGTACTTC. Residues: CASSLEVPGRETQYF.

The gene calls are TRBV9 and TRBJ1-6; D is perhaps TRBD1 (6 bases). CDR3 size: 15 residues. V was shortened by 3 bases and J by 8 bases, with 15 bases between the two germline ends. Germline loops: CDR1 SGDLS, CDR2 YYNGEE. The CDR3 spells CASSALGGSDSPLHF. CDR3 sequence (DNA): TGTGCCAGCAGCGCCCTAGGGGGGTCCGATTCACCCCTCCACTTT.

A note on this clone: One end of the junction is discordant with germline, which a read error may explain. This sequence joins TRBV4-1 and TRBJ1-2; weak D call: TRBD1 (5 bases). Germline V CDR1 and CDR2: MGHRA, YSYEKL. This CDR3 is 15 amino acids long. DNA for the CDR3: TGCGCCAGCAGCCAAGATCTTAGGGCAGGGCCAAGGTTGGGCTTC. It is translated as CASSQDLRAGPRLGF.

J is TRBJ1-2 and V is TRBV19, with D hard to call. The V gene's germline CDR1 is LNHDA and CDR2 SQIVND (reference sequence). V was cut by 2 bases and J by 4 bases, with 20 bases left in between. The CDR3 extends over 17 amino acids. The CDR3 loop reads CASSITGELLTIYGYTF. The DNA for the CDR3 is TGTGCCAGTAGTATAACCGGGGAGTTGCTGACCATCTATGGCTACACCTTC.

The chain employs TRBV2 and TRBJ2-2; D is undetermined. V was pared by 11 bases and J by 6 bases, with 7 bases between. CDR3 length: 10 amino acids. The germline gives CDR1 SNHLY, CDR2 FYNNEI. CDR3 in DNA: TGTGCCTCCCGGGCCGGGGAGCTGTTTTTT. Translation gives CASRAGELFF. The whole variable domain, remainder taken from reference TRBV2 and TRBJ2-2, is EPEVTQTPSHQVTQMGQEVILRCVPISNHLYFYWYRQILGQKVEFLVSFYNNEISEKSEIFDDQFSVERPDGSNFTLKIRSTKLEDSAMYFCASRAGELFFGEGSRLTVL.

This rearrangement joins TRBV30 to TRBJ1-3; TRBD1 matches at 9 bases. Germline trimming cut 0 bases from V and 0 bases from J; bases unmatched to any gene: 3. The length of the CDR3 is 16 residues. Looked up from germline, CDR1 is GTSNPN and CDR2 is SVGIG (reference sequence). Here the CDR3 reads CAWSVQTGGSGNTIYF. CDR3 in DNA: TGTGCCTGGAGTGTTCAGACAGGGGGCTCTGGAAACACCATATATTTT.

J is TRBJ1-1 and V is TRBV15, with D unclear. Germline assignment: CDR1 LNHNV and CDR2 YYDKDF (reference sequence). The CDR3 consists of 22 residues. V shed 0 bases and J shed 5 bases, with 34 bases lying between them. The DNA of the CDR3 is TGTGCCACCAGCAGAGATTGGGTGGTCTGGCGTCTGGAAGGAGATCATTCGACTGAAGCTTTCTTT. Translating gives CATSRDWVVWRLEGDHSTEAFF.

The sample holds one count of this clone. The rearrangement uses TRBV19 and TRBJ1-2, with a possible D match to TRBD1 (5 bases). The CDR3 is made up of 15 amino acids. The ends were cut back, 3 bases at V and 4 bases at J, with 15 bases in the middle. Germline CDR1 LNHDA, CDR2 SQIVND (reference sequence). CDR3 DNA: TGTGCCAGTAGTATGTTGAGGGGTAGGGCCTATGGCTACACCTTC. Its translation is CASSMLRGRAYGYTF. Supplemented by reference TRBV19 and TRBJ1-2, the full variable domain reads DGGITQSPKYLFRKEGQNVTLSCEQNLNHDAMYWYRQDPGQGLRLIYYSQIVNDFQKGDIAEGYSVSREKKESFPLTVTSAQKNPTAFYLCASSMLRGRAYGYTFGSGTRLTVV.

The chain couples TRBV2 to TRBJ2-7; 9 nucleotides agree with TRBD1. Germline V lookup: CDR1 SNHLY, CDR2 FYNNEI. CDR3 length: 13 residues. With 10 bases clipped from V and 2 bases from J, the junction kept 6 bases outside the gene matches. The CDR3 protein is CANLGTGTYEQYF. In DNA, the CDR3 is TGTGCCAACCTCGGGACAGGGACCTACGAGCAGTACTTC.

This chain connects TRBV7-2 to TRBJ2-3; TRBD2 agrees at 10 bases. The CDR3 contains 14 residues. After removal of 5 bases from V and 6 bases from J, the junction contained 5 bases not matched to a gene. The germline gives CDR1 SGHTA, CDR2 FQGNSA. The CDR3 coding sequence is TGTGCCAGCAGCCCTAGCGGGGGAGGGGATACGCAGTATTTT. Translation: CASSPSGGGDTQYF.

The table lists this clone with a count of one. The rearrangement uses TRBV7-2 and TRBJ1-2; no definite D call. The CDR3 is 15 amino acids. In germline, CDR1 is SGHTA, CDR2 FQGNSA. V was cut by 1 base and J by 7 bases, with 16 bases left in between. CDR3 residues: CASSLGLPSRVGYTF. The CDR3, as DNA: TGTGCCAGCAGCTTAGGGTTGCCAAGTCGAGTTGGCTACACCTTC.

This clone was detected only once. The chain links TRBV27 to TRBJ1-2; 10 nucleotides line up with TRBD1. Trimming removed 0 bases from V and 3 bases from J; junction bases left unmatched: 7. CDR1 is MNHEY, CDR2 SMNVEV, per germline (reference sequence). The length of the CDR3 is 17 residues. CDR3 region: CASSLSALGTGDYGYTF. As DNA, the CDR3 is TGTGCCAGCAGTTTATCCGCTCTTGGGACAGGGGACTATGGCTACACCTTC.

The chain has TRBV20-1 and TRBJ2-1; D tentatively fits TRBD1 or TRBD2 (5 bases each). The CDR3 consists of 11 residues. Germline V CDR1 and CDR2: DFQATT, SNEGSKA (reference sequence). The V end lost 6 bases, the J end lost 14 bases, and 17 bases lay between the germline ends. The CDR3 DNA sequence: TGCAGTGCCTCCGAAGTGGGACGGGAGTTCTTC. Protein product: CSASEVGREFF.

The chain employs TRBV12-5 and TRBJ2-3, with no clear D. The CDR3 runs to 14 residues. CDR1 LGHNT and CDR2 FRNRAP come from the germline V gene. V was clipped by 2 bases and J by 3 bases, with 9 bases between them. The chain's CDR3 is CASGLPYPTDTQYF. DNA for the CDR3: TGTGCTAGTGGTTTGCCCTACCCTACAGATACGCAGTATTTT.

This sequence joins TRBV14 and TRBJ2-4; the match to TRBD2 covers 12 bases. The CDR3 totals 18 residues. V dropped 4 bases and J dropped 0; count of bases not matched to a gene: 7. Per germline, CDR1 SGHDN and CDR2 FVKESK. The CDR3 region has the DNA TGTGCCAGCAGCCCCGGGCTAGCGGGGGGGCTAGCCAAAAACATTCAGTACTTC. It yields the protein CASSPGLAGGLAKNIQYF.

The chain uses TRBV2 and TRBJ1-1; TRBD1 might be the D (5 bases). The germline V gene has CDR1 SNHLY and CDR2 FYNNEI. The CDR3 totals 11 residues. Trimming stripped 8 bases from V and 5 bases from J, with 9 bases between. The chain's CDR3 is CASGRGTEAFF. DNA of the CDR3: TGTGCCAGCGGGAGGGGAACTGAAGCTTTCTTT.

The chain has TRBV3-1 (or the pseudogene TRBV3-2) and TRBJ1-5; possibly TRBD1 for D (5 bases). Germline CDR1 and CDR2: LGHDT and YNNKEL (reference sequence). V was cut by 3 bases and J by 3 bases, with 9 bases left in between. CDR3 size: 14 residues. The DNA for the CDR3 is TGTGCCAGCAGCCACAGGGTTACCAATCAGCCCCAGCATTTT. Its protein is CASSHRVTNQPQHF.